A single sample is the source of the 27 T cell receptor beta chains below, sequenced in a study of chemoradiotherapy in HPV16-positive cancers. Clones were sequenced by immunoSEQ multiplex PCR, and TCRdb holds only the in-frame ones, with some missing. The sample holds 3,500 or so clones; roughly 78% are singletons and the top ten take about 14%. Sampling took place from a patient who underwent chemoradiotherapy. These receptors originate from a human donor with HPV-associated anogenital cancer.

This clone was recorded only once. CDR3 region: CASSTRGGWEFF. Here the CDR3 DNA reads TGTGCCAGTAGTACCCGGGGGGGGTGGGAGTTCTTC. The gene calls are TRBV19 and TRBJ2-1, with TRBD2 matching 8 bases. J lost 14 bases, V lost 4 bases, and 7 bases had no gene match. CDR1 LNHDA and CDR2 SQIVND come from the germline V gene (reference sequence). This CDR3 is built from 12 residues.

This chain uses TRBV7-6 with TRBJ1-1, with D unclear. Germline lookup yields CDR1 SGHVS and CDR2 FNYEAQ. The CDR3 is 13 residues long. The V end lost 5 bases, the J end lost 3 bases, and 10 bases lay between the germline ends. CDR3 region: CASSPIGDTEAFF. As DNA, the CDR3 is TGTGCCAGCAGCCCTATTGGGGACACTGAAGCTTTCTTT.

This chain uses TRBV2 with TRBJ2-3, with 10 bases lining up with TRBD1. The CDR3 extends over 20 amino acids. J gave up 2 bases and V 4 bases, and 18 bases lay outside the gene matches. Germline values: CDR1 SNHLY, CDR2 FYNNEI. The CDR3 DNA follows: TGTGCCAGCAGTGCCTGGGGGGGACAGGGGCTTAACGTAAACACAGATACGCAGTATTTT. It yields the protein CASSAWGGQGLNVNTDTQYF.

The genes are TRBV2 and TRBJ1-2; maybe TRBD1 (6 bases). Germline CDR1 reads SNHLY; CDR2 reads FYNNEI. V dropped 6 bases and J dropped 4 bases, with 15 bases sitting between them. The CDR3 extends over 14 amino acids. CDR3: CASSLWTVGYGYTF. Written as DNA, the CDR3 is TGTGCCAGCAGCCTGTGGACAGTGGGCTATGGCTACACCTTC.

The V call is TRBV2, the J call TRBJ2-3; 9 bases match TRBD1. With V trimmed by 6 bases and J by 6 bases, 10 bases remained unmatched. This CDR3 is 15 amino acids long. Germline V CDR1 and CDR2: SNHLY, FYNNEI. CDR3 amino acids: CASRVDRGAADTQYF. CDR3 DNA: TGTGCCAGCAGGGTTGACAGGGGGGCAGCTGATACGCAGTATTTT.

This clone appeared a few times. The CDR3 here is CASSGGGAGGRETQYF. For the CDR3, the DNA is TGTGCCAGCAGTGGAGGGGGAGCGGGAGGGCGAGAGACCCAGTACTTC. The chain combines TRBV2 with TRBJ2-5; 10 bases fit TRBD2. Germline V gives CDR1 SNHLY, CDR2 FYNNEI. J was trimmed by 4 bases and V by 4 bases; bases with no gene match: 9. This CDR3 contains 16 residues.

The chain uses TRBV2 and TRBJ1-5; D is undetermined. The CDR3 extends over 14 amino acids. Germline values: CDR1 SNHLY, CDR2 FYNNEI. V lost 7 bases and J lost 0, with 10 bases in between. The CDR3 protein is CASKLEHSNQPQHF. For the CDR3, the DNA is TGTGCCAGCAAATTAGAACATAGCAATCAGCCCCAGCATTTT.

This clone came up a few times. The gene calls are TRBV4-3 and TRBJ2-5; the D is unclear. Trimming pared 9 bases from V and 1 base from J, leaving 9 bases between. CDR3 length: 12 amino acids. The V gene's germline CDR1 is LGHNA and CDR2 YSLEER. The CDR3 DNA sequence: TGCGCCAGTACTTTGGGCCAAGAGACCCAGTACTTC. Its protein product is CASTLGQETQYF.

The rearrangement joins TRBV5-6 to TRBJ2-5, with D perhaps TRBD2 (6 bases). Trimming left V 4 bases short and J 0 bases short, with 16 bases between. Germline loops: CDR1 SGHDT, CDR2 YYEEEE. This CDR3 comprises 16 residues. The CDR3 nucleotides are TGTGCCAGCAGCCATAGCGGCCCTTCGTACCAAGAGACCCAGTACTTC. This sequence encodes CASSHSGPSYQETQYF.

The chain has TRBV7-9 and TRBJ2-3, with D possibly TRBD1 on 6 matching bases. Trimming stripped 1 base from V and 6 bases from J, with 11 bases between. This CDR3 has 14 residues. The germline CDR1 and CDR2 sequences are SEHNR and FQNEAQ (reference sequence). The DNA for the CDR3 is TGTGCCAGCAGCTTAGGGGGGCTTCCCGATACGCAGTATTTT. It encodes CASSLGGLPDTQYF.

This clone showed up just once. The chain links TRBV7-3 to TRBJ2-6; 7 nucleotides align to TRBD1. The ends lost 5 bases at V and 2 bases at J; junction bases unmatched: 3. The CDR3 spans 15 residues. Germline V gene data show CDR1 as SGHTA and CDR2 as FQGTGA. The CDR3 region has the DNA TGTGCCAGCAGCCTACAGGGGCCTGGGGCCAACGTCCTGACTTTC. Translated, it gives CASSLQGPGANVLTF.

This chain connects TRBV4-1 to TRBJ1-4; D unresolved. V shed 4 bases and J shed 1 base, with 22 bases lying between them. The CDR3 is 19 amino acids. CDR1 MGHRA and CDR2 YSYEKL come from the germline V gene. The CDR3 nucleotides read TGCGCCAGCAGCCCGAGGGCGGTCCGAGGCCCGGGAACTAATGAAAAACTGTTTTTT. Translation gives CASSPRAVRGPGTNEKLFF.

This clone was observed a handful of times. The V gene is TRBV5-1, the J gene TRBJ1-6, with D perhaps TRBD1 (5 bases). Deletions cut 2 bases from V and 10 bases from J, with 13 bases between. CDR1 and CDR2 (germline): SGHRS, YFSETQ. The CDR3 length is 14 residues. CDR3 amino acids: CASSFGGDGSPLHF. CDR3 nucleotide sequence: TGCGCCAGCAGCTTCGGAGGGGACGGCTCACCCCTCCACTTT.

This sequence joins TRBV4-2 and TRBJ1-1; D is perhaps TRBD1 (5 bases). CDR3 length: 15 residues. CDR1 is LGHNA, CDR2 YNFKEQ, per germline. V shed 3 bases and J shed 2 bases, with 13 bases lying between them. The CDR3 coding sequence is TGTGCCAGCAGCCAGGCCGGGACGTTCAACACTGAAGCTTTCTTT. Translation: CASSQAGTFNTEAFF.

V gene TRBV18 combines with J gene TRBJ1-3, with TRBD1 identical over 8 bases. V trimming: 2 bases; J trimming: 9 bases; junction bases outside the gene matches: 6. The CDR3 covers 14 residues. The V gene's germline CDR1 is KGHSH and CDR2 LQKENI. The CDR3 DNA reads TGTGCCAGCTCACCATACGACGGACAGGGCACCATATATTTT. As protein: CASSPYDGQGTIYF.

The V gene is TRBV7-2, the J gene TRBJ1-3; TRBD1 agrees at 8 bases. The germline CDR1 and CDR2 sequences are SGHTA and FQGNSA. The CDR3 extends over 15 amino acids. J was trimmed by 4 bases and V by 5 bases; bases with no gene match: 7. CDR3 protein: CASSPQGAGGNTIYF. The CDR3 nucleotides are TGTGCCAGCAGCCCCCAGGGGGCGGGGGGAAACACCATATATTTT.

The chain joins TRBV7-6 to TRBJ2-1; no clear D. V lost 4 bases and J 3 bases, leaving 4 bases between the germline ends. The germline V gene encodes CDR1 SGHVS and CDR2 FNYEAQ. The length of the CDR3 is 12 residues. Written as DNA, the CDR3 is TGTGCCAGCAGCTCCTACTACAATGAGCAGTTCTTC. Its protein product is CASSSYYNEQFF.

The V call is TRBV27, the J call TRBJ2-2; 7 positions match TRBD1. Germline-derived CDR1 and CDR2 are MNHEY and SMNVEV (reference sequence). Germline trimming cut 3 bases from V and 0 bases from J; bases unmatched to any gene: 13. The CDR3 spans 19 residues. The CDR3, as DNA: TGTGCCAGCAGTTTCTACTCTATACAGGGGAATACGAACACCGGGGAGCTGTTTTTT. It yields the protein CASSFYSIQGNTNTGELFF.

The CDR3 loop reads CASSTGTGGAGQPQHF. CDR3 in DNA: TGTGCCAGCAGCACCGGGACAGGGGGCGCGGGTCAGCCCCAGCATTTT. The chain is built from TRBV9 and TRBJ1-5, with 12 bases that match TRBD1. V was pared by 4 bases and J by 6 bases, with 8 bases of the junction left unmatched. Germline V gene sequence: CDR1 SGDLS, CDR2 YYNGEE. The CDR3 has 16 amino acids.

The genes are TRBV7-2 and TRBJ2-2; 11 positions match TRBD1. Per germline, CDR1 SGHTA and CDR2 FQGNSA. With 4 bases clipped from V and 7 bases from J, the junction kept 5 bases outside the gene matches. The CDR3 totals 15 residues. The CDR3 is CASSSGQGAVGELFF. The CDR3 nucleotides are TGTGCCAGCAGCTCTGGACAGGGGGCGGTCGGGGAGCTGTTTTTT.

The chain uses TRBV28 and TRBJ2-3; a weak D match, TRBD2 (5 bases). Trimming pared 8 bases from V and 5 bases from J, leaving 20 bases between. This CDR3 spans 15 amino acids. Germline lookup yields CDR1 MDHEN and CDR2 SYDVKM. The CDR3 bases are TGTGCCAGCTTCCCGGCCGAGCGGAGTGGAGATACGCAGTATTTT. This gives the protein CASFPAERSGDTQYF.

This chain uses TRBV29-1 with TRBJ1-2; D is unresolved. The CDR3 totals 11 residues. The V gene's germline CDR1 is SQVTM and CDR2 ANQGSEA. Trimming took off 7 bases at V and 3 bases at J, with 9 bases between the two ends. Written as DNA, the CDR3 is TGCAGCGCCCGGACTGACTATGGCTACACCTTC. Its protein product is CSARTDYGYTF.

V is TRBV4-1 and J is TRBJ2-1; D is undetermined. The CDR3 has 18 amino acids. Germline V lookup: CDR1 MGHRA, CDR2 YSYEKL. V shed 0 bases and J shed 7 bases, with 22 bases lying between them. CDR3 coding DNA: TGCGCCAGCAGCCAAGATCTAGGTGTTATATCGCCAGCGAATGAGCAGTTCTTC. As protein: CASSQDLGVISPANEQFF.

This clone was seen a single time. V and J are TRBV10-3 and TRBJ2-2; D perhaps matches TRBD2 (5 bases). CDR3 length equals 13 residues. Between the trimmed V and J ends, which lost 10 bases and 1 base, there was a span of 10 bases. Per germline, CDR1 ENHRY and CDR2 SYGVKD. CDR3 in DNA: TGTGCCACCAATCGGGGGAACACCGGGGAGCTGTTTTTT. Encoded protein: CATNRGNTGELFF.

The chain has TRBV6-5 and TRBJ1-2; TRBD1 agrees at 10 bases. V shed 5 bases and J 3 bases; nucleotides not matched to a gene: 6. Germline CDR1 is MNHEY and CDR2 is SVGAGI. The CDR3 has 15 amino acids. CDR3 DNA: TGTGCCAGCAGTAACGGACAGGGGGGTTACTATGGCTACACCTTC. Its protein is CASSNGQGGYYGYTF.

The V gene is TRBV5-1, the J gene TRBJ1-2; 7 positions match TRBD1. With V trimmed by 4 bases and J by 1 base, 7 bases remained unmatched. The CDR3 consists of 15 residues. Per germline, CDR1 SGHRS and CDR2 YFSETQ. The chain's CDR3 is CASSLGQHINYGYTF. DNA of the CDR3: TGCGCCAGCAGCCTGGGACAGCATATTAACTATGGCTACACCTTC.

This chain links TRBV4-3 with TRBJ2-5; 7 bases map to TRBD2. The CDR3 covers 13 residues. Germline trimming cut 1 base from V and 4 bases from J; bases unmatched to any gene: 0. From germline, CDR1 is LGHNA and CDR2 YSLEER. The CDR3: CASSQAGGETQYF. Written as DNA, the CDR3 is TGCGCCAGCAGCCAAGCGGGAGGAGAGACCCAGTACTTC.